This record covers a single T cell receptor beta chain. This entry is derived from a study of T cell changes during pregnancy in multiple sclerosis. Profiled with immunoSEQ multiplex PCR; TCRdb holds only in-frame clones, not every one. Here the sample spans some 48,000 clones, approximately 95% being singletons. The receptor was isolated from a female donor with multiple sclerosis, enrolled in a pregnancy study. The source was CD8+ T cells from peripheral blood mononuclear cells, collected in the first trimester of pregnancy.

The CDR3 DNA reads as TGTGCCAGCAGCTCGACAGGGTCATATAGCAATCAGCCCCAGCATTTT. Translated: CASSSTGSYSNQPQHF. The chain has TRBV5-6 and TRBJ1-5; the match to TRBD1 covers 7 bases. The CDR3 totals 16 residues. J was trimmed by 0 bases and V by 3 bases; bases with no gene match: 6. Germline-derived CDR1 and CDR2 are SGHDT and YYEEEE.